Shown below are 2 T cell receptor beta chains from a single sample sequenced in a study of T cells after yellow fever vaccination. From the 5' RACE reads, TCRdb called clonotypes with MiXCR, one entry per CDR3 protein. The sample yields around 180,000 distinct CDR3 sequences, approximately 6.2% seen once. The sequenced sample was CD4+ T cells sorted from PBMCs, obtained on the day of the first yellow fever vaccination. These receptors originate from a man between 18 and 29 years old who received the YFV17D yellow fever vaccine.

Details on this clonotype: A much larger clone lies one base from this, so it may be a read error. The chain joins TRBV2 to TRBJ2-2; no definite D call. CDR3 length equals 15 residues. Germline values: CDR1 SNHLY, CDR2 FYNNEI. Trimming cost V 6 bases and J 6 bases, with 17 bases left between them. Here the CDR3 reads CASSKATDPAGELFF. CDR3 sequence (DNA): TGTGCCAGCAGCAAGGCCACAGACCCTGCCGGGGAGCTGTTTTTT.

This clonotype has a count of ten or more. V usage is TRBV2 and J usage is TRBJ1-6; D remains ambiguous. V dropped 2 bases and J dropped 9 bases, with 11 bases sitting between them. Looked up from germline, CDR1 is SNHLY and CDR2 is FYNNEI. The length of the CDR3 is 14 residues. This CDR3 reads CASSEIRSGSPLHF. DNA for the CDR3: TGTGCCAGCAGTGAAATTCGTTCGGGTTCACCCCTCCACTTT.